This TCR beta chain came from a study of CD8 T cells in ankylosing spondylitis. Study conclusions and caveats: Earlier work had already found some motif variants in reactive arthritis synovial fluid and blood. Ankylosing spondylitis blood appeared to carry a characteristic TCR beta motif of roughly 8 highly homologous variants. Disease-linked clones bore a CD8+ phenotype, appearing relatively rarely in peripheral blood.

On this clonotype itself: Its antigen is undetermined.

Construction of TCR beta libraries was performed using quantitative 5'-RACE with molecular barcodes. Using its own MiXCR run on the 5' RACE reads, TCRdb lists one record per CDR3 protein. The sample contains about 310,000 distinct CDR3 sequences, less than 25% of which appear only once. Germline V gene sequence: CDR1 SGHTA, CDR2 FQGNSA. This CDR3 is 17 amino acids long. The junction had 9 bases not matched to a gene; V was cut back by 1 base and J by 5 bases. This TCR came from a female donor with ankylosing spondylitis or in good health (not recorded which). V is TRBV7-2 and J is TRBJ2-7, with 12 bases matching TRBD2. Material for sequencing was blood, either unsorted or a sorted T cell fraction (not recorded which). CDR3 DNA: TGTGCCAGCAGCTTAGGAAGAGAGACTAGCGGGAGCAACGAGCAGTACTTC. Translation gives CASSLGRETSGSNEQYF.